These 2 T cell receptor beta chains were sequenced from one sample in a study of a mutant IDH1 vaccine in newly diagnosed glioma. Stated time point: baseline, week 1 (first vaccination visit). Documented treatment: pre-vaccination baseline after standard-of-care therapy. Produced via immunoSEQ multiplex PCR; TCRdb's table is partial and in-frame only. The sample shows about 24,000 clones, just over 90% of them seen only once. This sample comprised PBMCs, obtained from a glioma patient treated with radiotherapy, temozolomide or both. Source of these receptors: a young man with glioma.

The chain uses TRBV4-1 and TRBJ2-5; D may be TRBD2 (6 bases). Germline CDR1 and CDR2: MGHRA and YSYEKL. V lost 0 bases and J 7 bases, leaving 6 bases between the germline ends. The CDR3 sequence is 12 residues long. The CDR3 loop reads CASSQDGGTQYF. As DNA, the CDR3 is TGCGCCAGCAGCCAAGACGGGGGGACCCAGTACTTC.

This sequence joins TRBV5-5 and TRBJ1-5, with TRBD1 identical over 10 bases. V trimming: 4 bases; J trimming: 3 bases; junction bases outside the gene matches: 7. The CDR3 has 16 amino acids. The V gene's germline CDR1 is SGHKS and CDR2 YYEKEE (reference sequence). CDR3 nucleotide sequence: TGTGCCAGCAGCCATGGGACAGGGGCACCCAATCAGCCCCAGCATTTT. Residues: CASSHGTGAPNQPQHF. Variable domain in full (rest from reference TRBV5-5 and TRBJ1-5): DAGVTQSPTHLIKTRGQQVTLRCSPISGHKSVSWYQQVLGQGPQFIFQYYEKEERGRGNFPDRFSARQFPNYSSELNVNALLLGDSALYLCASSHGTGAPNQPQHFGDGTRLSIL.